What follows are 23 T cell receptor beta chains derived from one specimen sequenced in a study of regulatory T cells in long-lasting Graves disease. In building TCR beta libraries, iRepertoire HTBI primers were used together with Arm-PCR of CDR3 regions. TCRdb re-derived calls from the multiplex PCR reads in MiXCR, one entry per CDR3 protein. The table lists over 650,000 distinct CDR3 sequences, approximately 29% of them singletons. Time point here: persistent/refractory GD, antithyroid drugs over 5 years with positive TRAb. PBMCs provided the RNA from which the TCR library was made. The sequencing here drew on peripheral blood mononuclear cells (PBMCs), taken when the disease was refractory, from a patient treated with antithyroid drugs. These receptor sequences come from a female donor with Graves disease.

This clonotype was seen a handful of times. The J gene is TRBJ2-7, the V gene TRBV6-1; D is undetermined. Germline CDR1 and CDR2: MNHNS and SASEGT. The CDR3 sequence is 10 residues long. V was trimmed by 10 bases and J by 2 bases, leaving 6 bases between them. The CDR3: CAISTYEQYF. The CDR3 nucleotides are TGTGCCATTTCGACCTACGAGCAGTACTTC.

This rearrangement joins TRBV29-1 to TRBJ2-7, with 11 nucleotides matching TRBD2. This CDR3 contains 13 residues. The germline gives CDR1 SQVTM, CDR2 ANQGSEA. Trimming removed 6 bases from V and 3 bases from J; junction bases left unmatched: 4. In DNA form, the CDR3 reads TGCAGCGTGTCGACTAGCGGGATCTACGAGCAGTACTTC. Its protein is CSVSTSGIYEQYF.

This clonotype was counted between two and nine times. The V gene is TRBV30, the J gene TRBJ1-2; D is perhaps TRBD1 (6 bases). The CDR3 is made up of 12 amino acids. The germline V and J ends were trimmed by 1 base and 5 bases, with 8 bases remaining between them. Per the germline V gene, CDR1 is GTSNPN and CDR2 is SVGIG (reference sequence). CDR3 residues: CAWSDQGYGYTF. CDR3 nucleotides: TGTGCCTGGAGTGATCAGGGGTATGGCTACACCTTC.

V usage is TRBV28 and J usage is TRBJ1-4; D possibly corresponds to TRBD1 (5 bases). CDR3 length: 13 amino acids. CDR1 is MDHEN, CDR2 SYDVKM, per germline. V lost 8 bases to trimming and J lost 6 bases, with 13 bases between them. The CDR3 region has the DNA TGTGCCAGCTCTCGGGACGGCCATGAAAAACTGTTTTTT. As protein: CASSRDGHEKLFF.

V and J are TRBV5-1 and TRBJ2-7, with D perhaps being TRBD1 or TRBD2 (5 bases each). V was trimmed by 4 bases and J by 3 bases, leaving 17 bases between them. The CDR3 has 15 residues. Germline assignment: CDR1 SGHRS and CDR2 YFSETQ. CDR3 residues: CASSRSGTEHYEQYF. For the CDR3, the DNA is TGCGCCAGCAGCCGTTCCGGGACGGAGCACTACGAGCAGTACTTC.

The chain is built from TRBV5-5 and TRBJ1-2; no definite D call. Trimming cost V 4 bases and J 4 bases, with 14 bases left between them. The CDR3 spans 14 residues. Germline CDR1 reads SGHKS; CDR2 reads YYEKEE (reference sequence). As DNA, the CDR3 is TGTGCCAGCAGCGAACAGAGGTCATCCTATGGCTACACCTTC. Protein: CASSEQRSSYGYTF.

J is TRBJ2-1 and V is TRBV2; 7 nucleotides agree with TRBD1. The CDR3 contains 18 residues. Trimming removed 1 base from V and 3 bases from J; junction bases left unmatched: 12. CDR1 is SNHLY and CDR2 is FYNNEI in the germline V gene. CDR3 sequence (DNA): TGTGCCAGCAGTGAAGGAGCAGGGGGAGCCCAGAACTACAATGAGCAGTTCTTC. It codes for CASSEGAGGAQNYNEQFF.

DNA of the CDR3: TGTGCCAGCAGACAGGGAAGCTATGGCTACACCTTC. This codes for CASRQGSYGYTF. V is TRBV6-2 or TRBV6-3 and J is TRBJ1-2; tentative D call: TRBD1 (6 bases). The CDR3 totals 12 residues. CDR1 MNHEY and CDR2 SVGEGT come from the germline V gene. Trimming took off 6 bases at V and 4 bases at J, with 9 bases between the two ends.

The J gene is TRBJ2-7, the V gene TRBV19; 8 bases match TRBD1. CDR1 LNHDA and CDR2 SQIVND come from the germline V gene (reference sequence). The length of the CDR3 is 17 residues. The J segment lost 3 bases and the V segment lost 5 bases, leaving 15 bases of the junction unmatched. The CDR3 bases are TGTGCCAGTAGTTCAGCAGGGGGCGAGTCGGTAGGCTACGAGCAGTACTTC. Encoded protein: CASSSAGGESVGYEQYF.

Comment on this clonotype: This clone may be a read error of a much larger clone one base away. The chain couples TRBV11-1 to TRBJ2-2; D unclear. Germline V gene lookup returns CDR1 SGHAT and CDR2 FQDESV (reference sequence). The CDR3 length is 13 residues. CDR3 nucleotides: TGTGCCAACAGCTTATCGGACACCGGGGAGCTGTTTTTT. Amino acids: CANSLSDTGELFF.

This chain connects TRBV15 to TRBJ1-5; no reliable D call. The CDR3 covers 15 residues. V lost 4 bases and J lost 1, with 11 bases in between. The germline CDR1 and CDR2 sequences are LNHNV and YYDKDF (reference sequence). The CDR3 loop is CATSITRASNQPQHF. CDR3 nucleotides: TGTGCCACCAGCATCACTAGGGCGAGCAATCAGCCCCAGCATTTT.

The rearrangement uses TRBV28 and TRBJ2-7; a weak D match, TRBD1 (6 bases). CDR3 length: 13 residues. Per the germline V gene, CDR1 is MDHEN and CDR2 is SYDVKM. The ends were cut back, 7 bases at V and 7 bases at J, with 17 bases in the middle. Here the CDR3 reads CASTSTGEEEQYF. The CDR3 coding sequence is TGTGCCAGCACCTCGACAGGAGAGGAAGAGCAGTACTTC.

Ten or more counts support this clonotype. The J gene is TRBJ1-2, the V gene TRBV30; D gene uncertain. The V end was cut by 8 bases, the J end by 4 bases, with 8 bases between. The germline gives CDR1 GTSNPN, CDR2 SVGIG (reference sequence). This CDR3 has 10 amino acids. CDR3 residues: CAGDRYGYTF. The CDR3 DNA reads as TGTGCCGGGGATCGCTATGGCTACACCTTC.

This clonotype showed up many times. The chain links TRBV28 to TRBJ2-2; D is ambiguous. CDR3 length equals 17 residues. Germline loops: CDR1 MDHEN, CDR2 SYDVKM. V was cut by 6 bases and J by 0 bases, with 17 bases left in between. The CDR3 DNA follows: TGTGCCAGCAGCCAGACTTATAGTATATCGAACACCGGGGAGCTGTTTTTT. It yields the protein CASSQTYSISNTGELFF.

This clonotype turned up a few times. The chain is built from TRBV20-1 and TRBJ2-7; unclear D gene. Trimming shortened V by 1 base and J by 4 bases, and 14 bases separated the two germline ends. The CDR3 is 14 amino acids. The germline V gene has CDR1 DFQATT and CDR2 SNEGSKA (reference sequence). CDR3 DNA sequence: TGCAGTGCTAGAGCGGGCCCAGGTTTATACGAGCAGTACTTC. Translating it yields CSARAGPGLYEQYF.

This clonotype has only a few counts. The V call is TRBV30, the J call TRBJ1-4, with 7 bases lining up with TRBD1. This CDR3 spans 15 amino acids. Trimming at V came to 3 bases and at J to 6 bases, leaving 10 bases not matched to a gene. Germline CDR1 is GTSNPN and CDR2 is SVGIG (reference sequence). The CDR3 coding sequence is TGTGCCTGGAGCGCGAAACAGGGGTGGGATGAAAAACTGTTTTTT. Its protein is CAWSAKQGWDEKLFF.

This clonotype came up once. This rearrangement joins TRBV7-9 to TRBJ1-1, with D possibly being TRBD1 (5 bases). This CDR3 comprises 14 residues. Germline V CDR1 and CDR2: SEHNR, FQNEAQ (reference sequence). The V and J ends lost 0 bases and 6 bases respectively, with 11 bases between them. The DNA of the CDR3 is TGTGCCAGCAGCTTAGCGATTACAGGCTCTGAAGCTTTCTTT. Protein: CASSLAITGSEAFF. Full variable domain (outside the CDR3, taken from reference TRBV7-9 and TRBJ1-1): DTGVSQNPRHKITKRGQNVTFRCDPISEHNRLYWYRQTLGQGPEFLTYFQNEAQLEKSRLLSDRFSAERPKGSFSTLEIQRTEQGDSAMYLCASSLAITGSEAFFGQGTRLTVV.

This chain joins TRBV6-5 and TRBJ2-7, with D possibly called TRBD1 or TRBD2 (5 bases each). CDR3 length: 13 amino acids. The ends were cut back, 4 bases at V and 6 bases at J, with 13 bases in the middle. The germline gives CDR1 MNHEY, CDR2 SVGAGI. The CDR3 region has the DNA TGTGCCAGCAGTTCATCCGGGACCTTCGAGCAGTACTTC. This sequence encodes CASSSSGTFEQYF.

This clonotype has ten or more counts. The chain recombines TRBV12-3 or TRBV12-4 with TRBJ2-1, with D perhaps assigned TRBD1 or TRBD2 (5 bases each). The CDR3 is 12 residues long. Between the trimmed V and J ends, which lost 6 bases and 8 bases, there was a span of 11 bases. Here the CDR3 DNA reads TGTGCCAGCAGACTAAGGGGAGATGAGCAGTTCTTC. As protein: CASRLRGDEQFF.

This clonotype was counted between two and nine times. V and J are TRBV12-3 or TRBV12-4 and TRBJ1-5, with D perhaps matching TRBD1 (5 bases). The CDR3 sequence is 16 residues long. V was pared by 4 bases and J by 0 bases, with 13 bases between. The CDR3 nucleotides read TGTGCCAGCAGTTCATCCAAGGGGTATAGCAATCAGCCCCAGCATTTT. The encoded protein is CASSSSKGYSNQPQHF.

This clonotype has a count of ten or more. V usage is TRBV6-2 or TRBV6-3 and J usage is TRBJ1-2; D is possibly TRBD1 (5 bases). The CDR3 runs 15 residues. Deletions cut 5 bases from V and 4 bases from J, with 17 bases between. Germline assignment: CDR1 MNHEY and CDR2 SVGEGT. The CDR3 loop is CASSVDARTGYGYTF. The CDR3 DNA sequence: TGTGCCAGCAGTGTGGACGCCCGAACAGGCTATGGCTACACCTTC.

This clonotype has ten or more counts. This sequence joins TRBV12-3 or TRBV12-4 and TRBJ2-7; possibly TRBD1 for D (6 bases). V was pared by 7 bases and J by 1 base, with 14 bases between. This CDR3 contains 14 residues. CDR3 loop: CASKITQGSYEQYF. CDR3 nucleotides: TGTGCCAGCAAGATCACCCAGGGGTCCTACGAGCAGTACTTC.

In the case of this clonotype: The junction shows a germline mismatch at one end, possibly a read error. This chain uses TRBV5-1 with TRBJ1-1; D perhaps matches TRBD1 (6 bases). CDR1 and CDR2 from the germline V gene are SGHRS and YFSETQ. The CDR3 loop spans 14 amino acids. CDR3 sequence: CANSPRTANTEAFF. In nucleotides, the CDR3 is TGCGCCAACAGCCCTCGGACAGCGAACACTGAAGCTTTCTTT.